This T cell receptor (beta chain) was captured in a study of cytomegalovirus exposure and HLA in healthy donors. About the research overall: Most genotyped donors, 75% to 85% of roughly 400, had Caucasian-associated genetic ancestry.

Researchers ran the PCR with 60 Vbeta and 13 Jbeta primers. Sequencing used immunoSEQ multiplex PCR; TCRdb keeps in-frame clones, though not all of them. Here the sample spans under 200,000 clones, around three quarters being singletons. Study conclusions and caveats: There were some V segments, including TRBV6-2 and TRBV6-3, excluded as indistinguishable. DRB1 showed the most TCR associations and HLA-C the fewest in a later analysis, as rates varied by HLA locus. The availability of immune exposure information extended only to CMV serostatus.

CDR1 SGHAT and CDR2 FQNNGV come from the germline V gene. The V end was cut by 5 bases, the J end by 0 bases, with 10 bases between. There are 14 residues in the CDR3. With respect to this clone: Antigen unknown.

The sequencing input was PBMCs. The sequence came from a man aged 40-50 years in good health and CMV-seronegative. This chain links TRBV11-2 with TRBJ1-1; D is ambiguous. For the CDR3, the DNA is TGTGCCAGCAGCCTGTCCCTTATGAACACTGAAGCTTTCTTT. Translation: CASSLSLMNTEAFF.